Shown below are 17 T cell receptor beta chains from a single sample sequenced in a study of metastatic and nonmetastatic thyroid tumors. TCRdb re-clonotyped the PCR reads through MiXCR. The repertoire holds 26,000 or so clones, over 15% seen once, with roughly 6.1% in the top ten. Each patient went into thyroid surgery without having received any treatment. Sequencing input: blood. The receptors were gathered from a male donor with papillary thyroid cancer or a benign thyroid nodule (not recorded which). Some clones in this sample may be carry-over from other donors' samples.

The chain carries TRBV20-1 and TRBJ1-2; possibly TRBD1 for D (6 bases). CDR1 and CDR2 (germline): DFQATT, SNEGSKA (reference sequence). The CDR3 contains 14 residues. Trimming removed 3 bases at V and 0 bases at J, with 11 bases between. CDR3 amino acids: CSASTQGSNYGYTF. Here the CDR3 DNA reads TGCAGTGCTAGTACGCAGGGGTCTAACTATGGCTACACCTTC.

This clone was picked up many times. Possible read error: a much larger clone is one base away. Other DNA sequences within the sample encode an identical CDR3. The chain recombines TRBV5-6 with TRBJ2-5, with D unresolved. In germline, CDR1 is SGHDT, CDR2 YYEEEE. The CDR3 totals 11 residues. V was shortened by 4 bases and J by 5 bases, with 6 bases between the two germline ends. This CDR3 is CASSRWETQYF. As DNA, the CDR3 is TGTGCCAGCAGCCGGTGGGAGACCCAGTACTTC.

This clone was detected many times. V usage is TRBV10-3 and J usage is TRBJ1-1, with D possibly TRBD1 on 5 matching bases. V was clipped by 10 bases and J by 3 bases, with 15 bases between them. Germline V gene data show CDR1 as ENHRY and CDR2 as SYGVKD. CDR3 length: 13 amino acids. CDR3 nucleotide sequence: TGTGCCAGTCTAGGAGTGGGGGACACTGAAGCTTTCTTT. It translates to CASLGVGDTEAFF.

This clone was found many times. The chain carries TRBV9 and TRBJ2-1; TRBD2 is a possible D gene (5 bases). CDR3 size: 16 residues. Germline-derived CDR1 and CDR2 are SGDLS and YYNGEE. V lost 4 bases and J 0 bases, leaving 14 bases between the germline ends. The CDR3 reads CASSRLIANSYNEQFF. The CDR3, as DNA: TGTGCCAGCAGCCGGCTCATAGCGAACTCCTACAATGAGCAGTTCTTC.

This clone was seen ten or more times. V usage is TRBV5-1 and J usage is TRBJ2-7; 10 bases line up with TRBD1. Germline assignment: CDR1 SGHRS and CDR2 YFSETQ. The CDR3 extends over 15 amino acids. V shed 4 bases and J 2 bases; nucleotides not matched to a gene: 6. The CDR3 coding sequence is TGCGCCAGCAGCCTAAGGACAGGGGGGCCCTACGAGCAGTACTTC. It is translated as CASSLRTGGPYEQYF.

This clone was observed at least ten times. This rearrangement joins TRBV7-9 to TRBJ2-1, with a weak D call TRBD1 (6 bases). V was trimmed by 5 bases and J by 6 bases, leaving 17 bases between them. CDR1 is SEHNR, CDR2 FQNEAQ, per germline (reference sequence). CDR3 length: 15 amino acids. CDR3 coding DNA: TGTGCCAGCAGCCGTCCGGCAAACAGGGCCAATGAGCAGTTCTTC. It translates to CASSRPANRANEQFF.

This clone has at least ten counts. This sequence may be a read error, since a much larger clone differs from it by one base. The V and J genes are TRBV6-1 and TRBJ1-4; no clear D gene. The CDR3 has 11 amino acids. The germline CDR1 and CDR2 sequences are MNHNS and SASEGT. The CDR3 reads CASSQDGLEIF. In DNA, the CDR3 is TGTGCCAGCAGTCAAGACGGGCTAGAGATTTTT.

This clone was picked up many times. The chain is built from TRBV18 and TRBJ2-1, with 10 bases matching TRBD1. Germline V lookup: CDR1 KGHSH, CDR2 LQKENI. The J segment lost 12 bases and the V segment lost 3 bases, leaving 11 bases of the junction unmatched. The CDR3 loop spans 15 amino acids. The CDR3 DNA follows: TGTGCCAGCTCACCCGGGACAGGGGAAAATACGAGGCAGTTCTTC. Protein sequence: CASSPGTGENTRQFF.

This clone was seen at least ten times. The chain has TRBV10-3 and TRBJ2-3, with a possible D match to TRBD1 (6 bases). Germline V gene lookup returns CDR1 ENHRY and CDR2 SYGVKD. V was trimmed by 8 bases and J by 1 base, leaving 16 bases between them. The CDR3 extends over 15 amino acids. CDR3 region: CAISSQGSGTDTQYF. For the CDR3, the DNA is TGTGCCATCTCGTCCCAGGGGTCGGGCACAGATACGCAGTATTTT.

This clone occurred once. This chain joins TRBV30 and TRBJ1-5, with D maybe TRBD1 (6 bases). CDR3 length: 13 residues. Trimming cost V 0 bases and J 4 bases, with 7 bases left between them. Germline assignment: CDR1 GTSNPN and CDR2 SVGIG (reference sequence). The CDR3 here is CAWSVQGNQPQHF. The CDR3 nucleotides read TGTGCCTGGAGTGTACAGGGTAATCAGCCCCAGCATTTT.

This chain uses TRBV11-2 with TRBJ2-1; tentative D call: TRBD2 (6 bases). The germline gives CDR1 SGHAT, CDR2 FQNNGV. The CDR3 extends over 16 amino acids. Trimming cost V 5 bases and J 5 bases, with 19 bases left between them. In DNA form, the CDR3 reads TGTGCCAGCAGCCCCCAGCCTACTAGCCAGAACAATGAGCAGTTCTTC. This sequence encodes CASSPQPTSQNNEQFF.

The chain links TRBV5-6 to TRBJ2-7, with D unresolved. The ends were cut back, 2 bases at V and 2 bases at J, with 11 bases in the middle. CDR1 is SGHDT, CDR2 YYEEEE, per germline. CDR3 length: 14 amino acids. CDR3 sequence (DNA): TGTGCCAGCAGCTTAGGACGGGTTACCTACGAGCAGTACTTC. Translation gives CASSLGRVTYEQYF.

This clone was recorded many times. The rearrangement uses TRBV3-1 and TRBJ2-7, with D hard to call. Per germline, CDR1 LGHDT and CDR2 YNNKEL (reference sequence). Trimming stripped 1 base from V and 3 bases from J, with 7 bases between. There are 13 residues in the CDR3. The CDR3 DNA reads TGTGCCAGCAGCCAAGGGCGGAACTACGAGCAGTACTTC. It translates to CASSQGRNYEQYF.

The chain carries TRBV2 and TRBJ2-2; 9 bases are shared with TRBD1. CDR3 length: 14 amino acids. Trimming at V came to 7 bases and at J to 10 bases, leaving 10 bases not matched to a gene. Per germline, CDR1 SNHLY and CDR2 FYNNEI. The CDR3 region has the DNA TGTGCCAGCACGCCGGGACAGGGCCACGCGGAGCTGTTTTTT. Amino acid sequence: CASTPGQGHAELFF.

This clone is medium-sized by share. V is TRBV6-5 and J is TRBJ1-6; TRBD1 might be the D (5 bases). CDR3 size: 15 residues. The V gene lost 2 bases and the J gene lost 7 bases, with 12 bases spanning the gap. From germline, CDR1 is MNHEY and CDR2 SVGAGI. In DNA form, the CDR3 reads TGTGCCAGCAGTTACACTACAGGATCGAATTCACCCCTCCACTTT. It codes for CASSYTTGSNSPLHF.

The chain recombines TRBV12-3 or TRBV12-4 with TRBJ2-5; D remains ambiguous. The CDR3 consists of 13 residues. The V end was cut by 5 bases, the J end by 2 bases, with 9 bases between. CDR3 in amino acids: CASSTQEQETQYF. DNA for the CDR3: TGTGCCAGCAGTACGCAGGAGCAAGAGACCCAGTACTTC.

This clone was counted between two and nine times. The chain joins TRBV29-1 to TRBJ1-2; D remains unclear. The CDR3 length is 13 residues. Trimming removed 2 bases from V and 11 bases from J, with 18 bases in between. CDR1 is SQVTM and CDR2 is ANQGSEA in the germline V gene. CDR3 bases: TGCAGCGTTGAAACACCATACAGCCGACTTTACACCTTC. Amino acid sequence: CSVETPYSRLYTF.